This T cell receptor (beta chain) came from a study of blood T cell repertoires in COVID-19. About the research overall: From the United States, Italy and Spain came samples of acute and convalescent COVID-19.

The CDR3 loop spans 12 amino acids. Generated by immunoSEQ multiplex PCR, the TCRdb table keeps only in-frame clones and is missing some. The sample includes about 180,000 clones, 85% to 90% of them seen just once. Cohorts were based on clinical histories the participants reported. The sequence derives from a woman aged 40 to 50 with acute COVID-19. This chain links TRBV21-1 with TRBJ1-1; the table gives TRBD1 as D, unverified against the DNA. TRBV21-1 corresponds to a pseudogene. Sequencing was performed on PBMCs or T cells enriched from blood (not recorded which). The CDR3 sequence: CASSSQYTEAFF. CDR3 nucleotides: TGTGCCAGCAGCTCCCAGTACACTGAAGCTTTCTTT.